This paragraph reports one T cell receptor (beta chain). Its antigen is not known. This entry is derived from a study of T cell responses to AZD1222 COVID-19 vaccine. Study findings and constraints: White British donors predominated, females outnumbered males, and clonal diversity was possibly underestimated. Nearly half of spike-specific TCRs reportedly target unmutated variant regions.

The CDR3 runs to 15 residues. Trimming shortened V by 1 base and J by 10 bases, and 17 bases separated the two germline ends. CDR1 is WNHNN, CDR2 SYGVQD, per germline (reference sequence). Repertoires were generated with immunoSEQ multiplex PCR, while TCRdb's copy carries only in-frame clones and drops some. Of 150,000 to 200,000 clones listed, 75% to 95% are singletons. Sequencing used peripheral blood, obtained on day 0 of AZD1222 vaccination. This clonotype was sampled from an adult in good health. The chain has TRBV10-1 and TRBJ1-5; D unresolved. CDR3 region: CASSEWVELTGPQHF. As DNA, the CDR3 is TGCGCCAGCAGTGAGTGGGTAGAATTGACTGGACCCCAGCATTTT.